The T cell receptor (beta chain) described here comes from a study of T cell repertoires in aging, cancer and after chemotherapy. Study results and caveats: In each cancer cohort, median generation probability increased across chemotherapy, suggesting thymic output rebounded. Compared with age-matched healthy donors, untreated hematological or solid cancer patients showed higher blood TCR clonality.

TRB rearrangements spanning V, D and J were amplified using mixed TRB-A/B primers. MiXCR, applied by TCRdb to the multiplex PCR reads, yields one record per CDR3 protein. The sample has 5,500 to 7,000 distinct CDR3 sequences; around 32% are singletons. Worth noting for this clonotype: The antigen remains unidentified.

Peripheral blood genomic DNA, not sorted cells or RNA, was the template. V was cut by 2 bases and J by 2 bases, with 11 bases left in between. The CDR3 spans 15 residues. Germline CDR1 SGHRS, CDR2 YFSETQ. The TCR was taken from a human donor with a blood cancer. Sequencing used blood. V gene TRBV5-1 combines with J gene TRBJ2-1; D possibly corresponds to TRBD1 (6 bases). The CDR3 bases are TGCGCCAGCAGCTTAGGACAGCCAACCTACAATGAGCAGTTCTTC. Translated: CASSLGQPTYNEQFF. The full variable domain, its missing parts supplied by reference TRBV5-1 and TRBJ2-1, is KAGVTQTPRYLIKTRGQQVTLSCSPISGHRSVSWYQQTPGQGLQFLFEYFSETQRNKGNFPGRFSGRQFSNSRSEMNVSTLELGDSALYLCASSLGQPTYNEQFFGPGTRLTVL.